Presented here are 27 T cell receptor beta chains from one specimen sequenced in a study of blood T cell repertoires in COVID-19. The data were produced by immunoSEQ multiplex PCR, yet TCRdb's version contains in-frame clones alone and is incomplete. The sample consists of nearly 350,000 clones, about nine tenths of them appearing once. Sequencing input: peripheral blood. These receptors originate from a woman aged 45 to 65 with COVID-19, enrolled during active disease.

This clone occurred a few times. This chain's CDR3 is CASSPGTGSNQPQHF. CDR3 bases: TGTGCCAGCTCACCCGGGACAGGGAGCAATCAGCCCCAGCATTTT. This rearrangement joins TRBV18 to TRBJ1-5; 9 bases align to TRBD1. In germline, CDR1 is KGHSH, CDR2 LQKENI. This CDR3 comprises 15 residues. V trimming: 3 bases; J trimming: 1 base; junction bases outside the gene matches: 1.

The chain combines TRBV6-2 or TRBV6-3 with TRBJ2-2; the match to TRBD1 covers 7 bases. The J segment lost 8 bases and the V segment lost 6 bases, leaving 6 bases of the junction unmatched. Germline V gives CDR1 MNHEY, CDR2 SVGEGT. The CDR3 has 13 residues. The CDR3 is CASSHQGQGELFF. The CDR3, as DNA: TGTGCCAGCAGCCACCAGGGACAGGGGGAGCTGTTTTTT.

The chain recombines TRBV7-9 with TRBJ1-2; the D gene is possibly TRBD1 (5 bases). CDR1 and CDR2 (germline): SEHNR, FQNEAQ (reference sequence). V gave up 5 bases and J gave up 8 bases, with 21 bases separating them. The CDR3 has 15 amino acids. As DNA, the CDR3 is TGTGCCAGCAGCCCTCCCGGACGGGGGAACTTGGGCTACACCTTC. Translating gives CASSPPGRGNLGYTF. The full variable domain, its missing parts supplied by reference TRBV7-9 and TRBJ1-2, is DTGVSQNPRHKITKRGQNVTFRCDPISEHNRLYWYRQTLGQGPEFLTYFQNEAQLEKSRLLSDRFSAERPKGSFSTLEIQRTEQGDSAMYLCASSPPGRGNLGYTFGSGTRLTVV.

This chain links TRBV12-5 with TRBJ1-2; the match to TRBD1 covers 9 bases. The CDR3 spans 16 residues. The V and J ends lost 0 bases and 2 bases, in that order; junction bases with no gene match: 4. Germline V gives CDR1 LGHNT, CDR2 FRNRAP. In DNA form, the CDR3 reads TGTGCTAGTGGTTTGGTACGGGACAGGGAAAACTATGGCTACACCTTC. Encoded protein: CASGLVRDRENYGYTF.

The chain is built from TRBV5-1 and TRBJ2-3; D may be TRBD1 (5 bases). From germline, CDR1 is SGHRS and CDR2 YFSETQ. CDR3 length: 16 amino acids. V was clipped by 4 bases and J by 2 bases, with 17 bases between them. This CDR3 reads CASSETGSPFTDTQYF. In DNA form, the CDR3 reads TGCGCCAGCAGCGAAACAGGTTCCCCCTTCACAGATACGCAGTATTTT.

This chain connects TRBV11-2 to TRBJ2-1; TRBD2 agrees at 10 bases. V shed 5 bases and J 7 bases; nucleotides not matched to a gene: 11. The CDR3 extends over 16 amino acids. CDR1 is SGHAT, CDR2 FQNNGV, per germline. CDR3 protein: CASSHVGTLAGNEQFF. CDR3 DNA sequence: TGTGCCAGCAGCCATGTTGGGACACTAGCGGGGAATGAGCAGTTCTTC.

The chain recombines TRBV30 with TRBJ1-1; weak D call: TRBD1 (5 bases). CDR1 and CDR2 from the germline V gene are GTSNPN and SVGIG (reference sequence). The CDR3 sequence is 13 residues long. V was trimmed by 8 bases and J by 1 base, leaving 14 bases between them. The DNA of the CDR3 is TGTGCCGCCGATGGAGGGGCGAACACTGAAGCTTTCTTT. Its translation: CAADGGANTEAFF.

This clone appeared once. V gene TRBV4-1 combines with J gene TRBJ2-7, with TRBD2 identical over 7 bases. The germline CDR1 and CDR2 sequences are MGHRA and YSYEKL. CDR3 length equals 13 residues. V trimming: 4 bases; J trimming: 3 bases; junction bases outside the gene matches: 3. This CDR3 reads CASSPREGYEQYF. The DNA for the CDR3 is TGCGCCAGCAGCCCCAGGGAGGGCTACGAGCAGTACTTC.

This chain connects TRBV24-1 to TRBJ2-3, with 8 nucleotides matching TRBD1. The CDR3 loop spans 17 amino acids. The V gene's germline CDR1 is KGHDR and CDR2 SFDVKD. V shed 3 bases, J shed 1 base, and the junction held 8 bases outside the gene matches. The CDR3 sequence is CATSDTRTGTRTDTQYF. The DNA of the CDR3 is TGTGCCACCAGTGATACCCGGACAGGGACTCGCACAGATACGCAGTATTTT.

This chain links TRBV7-3 with TRBJ1-2; TRBD1 matches at 8 bases. This CDR3 is 14 amino acids long. Losses at the gene ends were 4 bases for V and 4 bases for J; bases not matched to a gene: 5. Germline loops: CDR1 SGHTA, CDR2 FQGTGA. CDR3 DNA sequence: TGTGCCAGCAGCTCCAGGGGGCGAGTCTATGGCTACACCTTC. Translation: CASSSRGRVYGYTF.

This clone has a single count. The chain links TRBV29-1 to TRBJ2-7, with 8 bases matching TRBD2. The germline V gene encodes CDR1 SQVTM and CDR2 ANQGSEA. The CDR3 length is 15 residues. With 4 bases clipped from V and 2 bases from J, the junction kept 10 bases outside the gene matches. In DNA form, the CDR3 reads TGCAGCGTTGGGGCCGGGCCGGGAGGGACCTACGAGCAGTACTTC. Translating it yields CSVGAGPGGTYEQYF.

This clone came up once. The V and J genes are TRBV9 and TRBJ2-1; D possibly corresponds to TRBD2 (7 bases). The germline V gene has CDR1 SGDLS and CDR2 YYNGEE. V lost 0 bases and J lost 0, with 16 bases in between. The CDR3 runs to 18 residues. The CDR3 spells CASSVGRRGATSYNEQFF. CDR3 coding DNA: TGTGCCAGCAGCGTAGGTCGACGGGGGGCTACCTCCTACAATGAGCAGTTCTTC.

This chain uses TRBV12-3 or TRBV12-4 with TRBJ2-7; 7 bases are shared with TRBD2. This CDR3 comprises 13 residues. V lost 5 bases and J lost 2; bases outside the gene matches: 3. The CDR3 sequence: CASSGRGAYEQYF. In DNA, the CDR3 is TGTGCCAGCAGTGGGAGGGGCGCCTACGAGCAGTACTTC.

The genes are TRBV20-1 and TRBJ2-5; 8 positions agree with TRBD2. Germline V gives CDR1 DFQATT, CDR2 SNEGSKA (reference sequence). The CDR3 is 15 residues long. After removal of 3 bases from V and 0 bases from J, the junction contained 6 bases not matched to a gene. The CDR3, as DNA: TGCAGTGCTAGTGAGGCTAGCGGGTACCAAGAGACCCAGTACTTC. Amino acids: CSASEASGYQETQYF.

The chain links TRBV7-9 to TRBJ1-1; 8 nucleotides line up with TRBD1. The CDR3 consists of 15 residues. Per germline, CDR1 SEHNR and CDR2 FQNEAQ (reference sequence). With V trimmed by 0 bases and J by 1 base, 1 base remained unmatched. The CDR3 DNA follows: TGTGCCAGCAGCTTAGCCGGACAGGGGAACACTGAAGCTTTCTTT. The encoded protein is CASSLAGQGNTEAFF.

The chain is built from TRBV6-5 and TRBJ2-1; TRBD2 agrees at 8 bases. CDR1 and CDR2 from the germline V gene are MNHEY and SVGAGI. The CDR3 is made up of 16 amino acids. V dropped 2 bases and J dropped 5; count of bases not matched to a gene: 8. The CDR3 DNA reads TGTGCCAGCAGTTACGGACCGGGAGGGGGAAACAATGAGCAGTTCTTC. Its translation: CASSYGPGGGNNEQFF.

V is TRBV15 and J is TRBJ1-2, with a possible D match to TRBD1 (5 bases). The CDR3 length is 15 residues. Germline values: CDR1 LNHNV, CDR2 YYDKDF (reference sequence). V was cut by 0 bases and J by 2 bases, with 10 bases left in between. The CDR3 DNA sequence: TGTGCCACCAGCAGAGATTGGGGCACAAACTATGGCTACACCTTC. It is translated as CATSRDWGTNYGYTF.

This chain joins TRBV2 and TRBJ2-1; 11 bases line up with TRBD2. The germline V gene has CDR1 SNHLY and CDR2 FYNNEI. V was clipped by 5 bases and J by 3 bases; unmatched bases: 6. The CDR3 spans 16 residues. The CDR3 sequence: CASSLQTSGNYNEQFF. CDR3 sequence (DNA): TGTGCCAGCAGTTTGCAGACTAGCGGGAACTACAATGAGCAGTTCTTC.

This clone was seen more than once but under ten times. The chain combines TRBV7-3 with TRBJ1-1; D is unresolved. CDR3 length: 13 amino acids. The ends were cut back, 8 bases at V and 5 bases at J, with 15 bases in the middle. Germline values: CDR1 SGHTA, CDR2 FQGTGA. For the CDR3, the DNA is TGTGCCAGCTCGCCGGGGTCGAGGACTGAAGCTTTCTTT. As protein: CASSPGSRTEAFF.

The CDR3 DNA follows: TGTGCCAGCAGCTTGAACACCGACAGGTTCTTTCCCCAGTACTTC. Encoded protein: CASSLNTDRFFPQYF. V and J are TRBV11-2 and TRBJ2-5, with D perhaps matching TRBD1 (6 bases). CDR1 and CDR2 (germline): SGHAT, FQNNGV. This CDR3 comprises 15 residues. V was pared by 3 bases and J by 9 bases, with 20 bases between. The variable domain in full, completed from reference TRBV11-2 and TRBJ2-5, reads EAGVAQSPRYKIIEKRQSVAFWCNPISGHATLYWYQQILGQGPKLLIQFQNNGVVDDSQLPKDRFSAERLKGVDSTLKIQPAKLEDSAVYLCASSLNTDRFFPQYFGPGTRLLVL.

The chain uses TRBV6-5 and TRBJ1-2; possible D gene TRBD1, 6 bases. The CDR3 is 15 residues long. Trimming stripped 0 bases from V and 6 bases from J, with 14 bases between. In germline, CDR1 is MNHEY, CDR2 SVGAGI. The CDR3 bases are TGTGCCAGCAGTTACTCACAGGGAACGCCGGATGGCTACACCTTC. It encodes CASSYSQGTPDGYTF.

V usage is TRBV11-1 and J usage is TRBJ1-1, with D maybe TRBD1 (6 bases). V was clipped by 2 bases and J by 3 bases, with 13 bases between them. CDR3 length: 15 amino acids. Per the germline V gene, CDR1 is SGHAT and CDR2 is FQDESV (reference sequence). As DNA, the CDR3 is TGTGCCAGCAGCTTACTTACAGGGCATCACACTGAAGCTTTCTTT. Amino acid sequence: CASSLLTGHHTEAFF.

This sequence joins TRBV7-2 and TRBJ1-3; a weak D match, TRBD1 (5 bases). V was clipped by 5 bases and J by 0 bases, with 17 bases between them. The length of the CDR3 is 17 residues. In germline, CDR1 is SGHTA, CDR2 FQGNSA. CDR3 nucleotide sequence: TGTGCCAGCAGCCGTCAATCCCCCCAGGGCTCTGGAAACACCATATATTTT. It translates to CASSRQSPQGSGNTIYF.

The genes are TRBV10-3 and TRBJ2-6, with 9 nucleotides matching TRBD2. Looked up from germline, CDR1 is ENHRY and CDR2 is SYGVKD. The length of the CDR3 is 17 residues. Trimming at V came to 4 bases and at J to 0 bases, leaving 4 bases not matched to a gene. The CDR3 loop is CAISGSAGGSGANVLTF. The DNA for the CDR3 is TGTGCCATCAGTGGTTCAGCGGGAGGCTCTGGGGCCAACGTCCTGACTTTC.

The chain employs TRBV28 and TRBJ1-2, with D possibly being TRBD1 (5 bases). The CDR3 runs to 17 residues. V lost 5 bases and J lost 7, with 26 bases in between. Per the germline V gene, CDR1 is MDHEN and CDR2 is SYDVKM. As DNA, the CDR3 is TGTGCCAGCAGTCAACTACGTCACTCCAGGGTGATTGGTGGCTACACCTTC. Protein: CASSQLRHSRVIGGYTF.

The chain couples TRBV30 to TRBJ2-2; D not certain. The CDR3 loop spans 14 amino acids. The V gene lost 5 bases and the J gene lost 3 bases, with 13 bases spanning the gap. CDR1 is GTSNPN, CDR2 SVGIG, per germline (reference sequence). DNA for the CDR3: TGTGCCTGGGTCACGGGTTACTACACCGGGGAGCTGTTTTTT. This encodes CAWVTGYYTGELFF.

The chain is built from TRBV7-4 and TRBJ2-7, with a tentative D call TRBD1 (5 bases). The germline V gene encodes CDR1 SGHVT and CDR2 SQSDAQ. This CDR3 has 14 residues. Deletions cut 6 bases from V and 2 bases from J, with 14 bases between. The CDR3 here is CASRPIRGTYEQYF. The CDR3 DNA reads as TGTGCCAGCAGGCCCATAAGGGGTACCTACGAGCAGTACTTC.